The clone carrying this T cell receptor beta chain came up a few times. Preparation of the TCRbeta library was carried out with unique molecular identifiers. TCRdb passed the PCR reads through MiXCR, listing each CDR3 protein once. The table lists 600,000 or so distinct CDR3 sequences, under 30% of them singletons. The V and J ends lost 4 bases and 7 bases, in that order; junction bases with no gene match: 4. CDR3 length: 15 amino acids. These data originate in a study of T-cell reconstitution after alpha-beta-depleted transplantation in children. This TCR was recovered from a boy in the first two years of life who had a stem cell transplant for acute myeloid leukemia, so the T cells may come from the graft donor. This rearrangement joins TRBV12-3 or TRBV12-4 to TRBJ1-6; 10 nucleotides agree with TRBD1. The sample was PBMCs, mostly from graft donor cells, taken 360 days after TCRalphabeta/CD19-depleted stem cell transplant. In nucleotides, the CDR3 is TGTGCCAGCAGTTGGGGGACAGGGGCGAATTCACCCCTCCACTTT. This codes for CASSWGTGANSPLHF.